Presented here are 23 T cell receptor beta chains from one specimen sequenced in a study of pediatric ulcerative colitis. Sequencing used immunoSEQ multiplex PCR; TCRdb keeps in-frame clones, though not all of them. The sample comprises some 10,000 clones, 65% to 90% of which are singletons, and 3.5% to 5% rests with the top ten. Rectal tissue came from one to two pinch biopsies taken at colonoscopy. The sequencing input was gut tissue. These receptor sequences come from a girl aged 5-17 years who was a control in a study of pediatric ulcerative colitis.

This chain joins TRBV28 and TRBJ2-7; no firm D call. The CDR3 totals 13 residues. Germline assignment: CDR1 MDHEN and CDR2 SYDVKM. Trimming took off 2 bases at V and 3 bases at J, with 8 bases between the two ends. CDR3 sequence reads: CASSLVDGYEQYF. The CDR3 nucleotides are TGTGCCAGCAGTTTAGTGGATGGCTACGAGCAGTACTTC. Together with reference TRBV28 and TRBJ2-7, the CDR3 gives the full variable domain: DVKVTQSSRYLVKRTGEKVFLECVQDMDHENMFWYRQDPGLGLRLIYFSYDVKMKEKGDIPEGYSVSREKKERFSLILESASTNQTSMYLCASSLVDGYEQYFGPGTRLTVT.

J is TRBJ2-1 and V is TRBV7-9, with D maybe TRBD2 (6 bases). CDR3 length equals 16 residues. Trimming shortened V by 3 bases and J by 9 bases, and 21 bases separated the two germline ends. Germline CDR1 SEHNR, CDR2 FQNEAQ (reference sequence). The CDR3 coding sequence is TGTGCCAGCAGCTTCAAGTCCGGGACTCCGCACGGTGAGCAGTTCTTC. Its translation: CASSFKSGTPHGEQFF.

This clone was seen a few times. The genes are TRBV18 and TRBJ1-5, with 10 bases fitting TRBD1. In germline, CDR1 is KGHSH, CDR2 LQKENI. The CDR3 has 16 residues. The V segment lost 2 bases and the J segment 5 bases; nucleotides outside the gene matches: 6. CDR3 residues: CASSPGWTGGDQPQHF. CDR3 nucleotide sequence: TGTGCCAGCTCACCAGGTTGGACAGGGGGAGATCAGCCCCAGCATTTT. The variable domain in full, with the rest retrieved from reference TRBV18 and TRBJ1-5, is NAGVMQNPRHLVRRRGQEARLRCSPMKGHSHVYWYRQLPEEGLKFMVYLQKENIIDESGMPKERFSAEFPKEGPSILRIQQVVRGDSAAYFCASSPGWTGGDQPQHFGDGTRLSIL.

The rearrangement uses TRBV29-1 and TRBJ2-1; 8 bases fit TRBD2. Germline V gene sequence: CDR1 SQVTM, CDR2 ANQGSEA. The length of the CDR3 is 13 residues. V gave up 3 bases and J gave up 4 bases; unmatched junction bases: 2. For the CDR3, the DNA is TGCAGCGTTGAGCAGCGGGAGTACAATGAGCAGTTCTTC. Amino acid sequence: CSVEQREYNEQFF.

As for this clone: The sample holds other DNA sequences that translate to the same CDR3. The CDR3 protein is CSARAPETQYF. The CDR3 DNA reads as TGCAGTGCTAGAGCCCCTGAGACCCAGTACTTC. V is TRBV20-1 and J is TRBJ2-5; no clear D. Germline CDR1 is DFQATT and CDR2 is SNEGSKA (reference sequence). The V end lost 1 base, the J end lost 5 bases, and 5 bases lay between the germline ends. The CDR3 runs 11 residues.

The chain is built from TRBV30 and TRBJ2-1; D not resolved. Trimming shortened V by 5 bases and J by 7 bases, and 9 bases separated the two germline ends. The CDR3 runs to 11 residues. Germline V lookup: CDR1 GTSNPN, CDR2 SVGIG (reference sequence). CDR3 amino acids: CAWGVSNEQFF. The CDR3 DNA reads TGTGCCTGGGGCGTTTCGAATGAGCAGTTCTTC.

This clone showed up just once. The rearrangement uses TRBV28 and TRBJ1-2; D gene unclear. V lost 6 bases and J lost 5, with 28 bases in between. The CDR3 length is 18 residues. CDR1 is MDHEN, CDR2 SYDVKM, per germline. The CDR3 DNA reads TGTGCCAGCAGCCCGACCTTAAGAGGCCCGTTCGATCTATATGGCTACACCTTC. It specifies CASSPTLRGPFDLYGYTF.

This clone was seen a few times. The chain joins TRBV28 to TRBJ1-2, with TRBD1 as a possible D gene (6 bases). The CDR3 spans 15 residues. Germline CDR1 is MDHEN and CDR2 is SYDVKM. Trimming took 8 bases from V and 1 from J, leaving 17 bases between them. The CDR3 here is CASWETGINNYGYTF. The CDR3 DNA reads TGTGCCAGCTGGGAGACAGGAATTAATAACTATGGCTACACCTTC.

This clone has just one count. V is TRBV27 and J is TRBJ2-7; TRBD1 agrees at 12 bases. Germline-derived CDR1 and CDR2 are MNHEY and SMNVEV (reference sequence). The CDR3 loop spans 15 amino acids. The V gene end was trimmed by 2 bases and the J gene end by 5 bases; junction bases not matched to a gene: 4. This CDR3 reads CASSLEGTGGNEQYF. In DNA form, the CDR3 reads TGTGCCAGCAGTTTAGAAGGGACAGGGGGCAACGAGCAGTACTTC.

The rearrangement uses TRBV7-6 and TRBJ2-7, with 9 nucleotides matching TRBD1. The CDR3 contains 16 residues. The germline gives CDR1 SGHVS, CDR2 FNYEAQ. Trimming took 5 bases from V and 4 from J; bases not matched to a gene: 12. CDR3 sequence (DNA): TGTGCCAGCAGCCATAGAGGCGCGGGACAGGGTTACGAGCAGTACTTC. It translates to CASSHRGAGQGYEQYF.

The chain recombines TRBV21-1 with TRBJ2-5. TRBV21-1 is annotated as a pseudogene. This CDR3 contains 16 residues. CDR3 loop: CASSKVVPGAQETQYF. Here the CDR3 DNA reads TGTGCCAGCAGCAAAGTCGTCCCGGGGGCACAAGAGACCCAGTACTTC.

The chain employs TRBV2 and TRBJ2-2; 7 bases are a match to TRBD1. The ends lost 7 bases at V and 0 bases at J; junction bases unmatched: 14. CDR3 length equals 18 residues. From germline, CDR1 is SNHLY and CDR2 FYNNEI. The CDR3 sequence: CASIMTGSRFANTGELFF. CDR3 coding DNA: TGTGCCAGCATCATGACAGGGTCCCGCTTCGCGAACACCGGGGAGCTGTTTTTT.

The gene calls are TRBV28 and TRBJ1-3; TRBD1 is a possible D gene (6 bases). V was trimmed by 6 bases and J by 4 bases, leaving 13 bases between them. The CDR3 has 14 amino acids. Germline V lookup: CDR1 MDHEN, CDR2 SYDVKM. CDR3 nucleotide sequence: TGTGCCAGCAGCACCGAGGGGGGAGGAAACACCATATATTTT. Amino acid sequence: CASSTEGGGNTIYF.

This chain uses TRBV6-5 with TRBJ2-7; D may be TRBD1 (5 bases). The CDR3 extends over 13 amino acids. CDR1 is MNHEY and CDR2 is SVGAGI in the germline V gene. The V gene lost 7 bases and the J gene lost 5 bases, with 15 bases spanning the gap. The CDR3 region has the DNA TGTGCCAGCAAGGACACCAGGTACCACGAGCAGTACTTC. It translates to CASKDTRYHEQYF.

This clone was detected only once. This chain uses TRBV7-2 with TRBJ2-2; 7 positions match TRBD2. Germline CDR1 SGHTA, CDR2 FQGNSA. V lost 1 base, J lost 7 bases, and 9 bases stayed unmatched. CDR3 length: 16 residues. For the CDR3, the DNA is TGTGCCAGCAGCTTAGGGGTTGCGGGAGAGGGCGGGGAGCTGTTTTTT. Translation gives CASSLGVAGEGGELFF. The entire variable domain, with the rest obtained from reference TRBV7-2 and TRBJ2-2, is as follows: GAGVSQSPSNKVTEKGKDVELRCDPISGHTALYWYRQSLGQGLEFLIYFQGNSAPDKSGLPSDRFSAERTGGSVSTLTIQRTQQEDSAVYLCASSLGVAGEGGELFFGEGSRLTVL.

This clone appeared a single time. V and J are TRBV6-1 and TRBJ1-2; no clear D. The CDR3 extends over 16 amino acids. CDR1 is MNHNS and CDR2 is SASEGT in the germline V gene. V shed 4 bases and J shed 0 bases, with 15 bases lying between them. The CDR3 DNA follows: TGTGCCAGCAGTGTTAGTTTACGGGTAGCTAACTATGGCTACACCTTC. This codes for CASSVSLRVANYGYTF.

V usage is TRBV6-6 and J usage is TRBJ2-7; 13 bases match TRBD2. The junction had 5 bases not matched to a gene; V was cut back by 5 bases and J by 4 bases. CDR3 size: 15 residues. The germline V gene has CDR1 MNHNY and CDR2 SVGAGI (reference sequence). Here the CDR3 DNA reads TGTGCCAGCAGTCCCCGGACTAGCGGGAGTTACGAGCAGTACTTC. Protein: CASSPRTSGSYEQYF.

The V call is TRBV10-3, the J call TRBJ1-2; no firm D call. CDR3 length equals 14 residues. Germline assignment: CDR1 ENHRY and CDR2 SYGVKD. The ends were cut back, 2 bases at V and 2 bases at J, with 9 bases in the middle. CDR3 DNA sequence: TGTGCCATCAGTGAGACCTCCCTAAACTATGGCTACACCTTC. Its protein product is CAISETSLNYGYTF.

In DNA form, the CDR3 reads TGTGCCAGCAGCCCTGATAAGGGATCCACAGATACGCAGTATTTT. Its protein is CASSPDKGSTDTQYF. The chain employs TRBV4-2 and TRBJ2-3; D call uncertain. Looked up from germline, CDR1 is LGHNA and CDR2 is YNFKEQ. V gave up 4 bases and J gave up 2 bases, with 13 bases separating them. The CDR3 is made up of 15 amino acids.

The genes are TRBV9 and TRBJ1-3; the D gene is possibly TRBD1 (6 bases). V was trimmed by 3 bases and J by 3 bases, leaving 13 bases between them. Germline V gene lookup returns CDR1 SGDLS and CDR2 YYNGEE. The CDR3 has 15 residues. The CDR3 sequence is CASSAEQGGGNTIYF. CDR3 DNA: TGTGCCAGCAGCGCGGAACAGGGAGGTGGAAACACCATATATTTT.

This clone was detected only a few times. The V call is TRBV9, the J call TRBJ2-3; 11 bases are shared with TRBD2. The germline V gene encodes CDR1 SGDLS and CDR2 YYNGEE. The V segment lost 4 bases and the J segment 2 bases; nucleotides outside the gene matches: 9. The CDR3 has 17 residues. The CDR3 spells CASSRSGRAAHTDTQYF. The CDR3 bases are TGTGCCAGCAGCCGTAGCGGGAGGGCCGCGCACACAGATACGCAGTATTTT.

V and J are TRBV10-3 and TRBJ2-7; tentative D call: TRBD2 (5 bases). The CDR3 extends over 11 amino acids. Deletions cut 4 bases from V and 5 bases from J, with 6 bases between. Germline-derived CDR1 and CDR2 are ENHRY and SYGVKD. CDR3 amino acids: CAISGGDEQYF. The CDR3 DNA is TGTGCCATCAGTGGGGGAGACGAGCAGTACTTC.

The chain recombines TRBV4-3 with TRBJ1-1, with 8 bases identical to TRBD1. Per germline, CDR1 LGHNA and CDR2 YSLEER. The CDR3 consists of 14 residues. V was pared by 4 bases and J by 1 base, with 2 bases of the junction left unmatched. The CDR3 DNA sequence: TGCGCCAGCAGCCTCGGACAGGGGAACACTGAAGCTTTCTTT. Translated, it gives CASSLGQGNTEAFF.